This T cell receptor beta chain was sequenced for a study of regulatory T cells in long-lasting Graves disease. CDR3 length: 14 amino acids. Per germline, CDR1 KGHSH and CDR2 LQKENI. Trimming took 8 bases from V and 0 from J, leaving 13 bases between them. This clonotype was recorded at least ten times. Time point indicated: persistent/refractory GD, antithyroid drugs over 5 years with positive TRAb. From RNA extracted from PBMCs, the TCR library was made. Arm-PCR with iRepertoire HTBI primers amplified the CDR3 regions for these TCR beta libraries. TCRdb called the multiplex PCR reads again in MiXCR, with one record for every CDR3 protein. The sample has about 450,000 distinct CDR3 sequences, about 25% seen once.

The V call is TRBV18, the J call TRBJ1-1; D may be TRBD1 (5 bases). The receptor's source is a female donor with Graves disease. The sequencing here drew on peripheral blood mononuclear cells (PBMCs), taken when the disease was refractory, from a patient treated with antithyroid drugs. In nucleotides, the CDR3 is TGTGCCAGCAGTTTCGGGACGGTGAACACTGAAGCTTTCTTT. Protein: CASSFGTVNTEAFF.